This TCR beta chain was documented in a study of OX40 agonist ivuxolimab in advanced cancers. Study-wide background: Partial responses were seen in three patients, one with hepatocellular carcinoma and two with cutaneous melanoma.

A note on this clone: Its antigen is undetermined.

Trimming took 2 bases from V and 1 from J; bases not matched to a gene: 9. The CDR3 loop spans 17 amino acids. Germline CDR1 SGHAT, CDR2 FQNNGV. Measured with immunoSEQ multiplex PCR; TCRdb has only the in-frame clones, and not every one. The sample lists 70,000 to 80,000 clones, roughly nine tenths occurring once. Broader study findings: CD4+ and CD8+ T cells in blood underwent clonal expansion by week 6 at 0.1 to 3.0 mg/kg. Low normalized clonal expansion also occurred in some nonresponding patients. The expanded peripheral T cells' antigen specificity was not determined.

This sequence originates from an adult with an advanced solid tumor such as melanoma, head and neck, liver or kidney cancer. The chain employs TRBV11-2 and TRBJ2-3, with TRBD2 identical over 7 bases. Sequenced material: CD4+ or CD8+ T cells sorted from blood, taken in a trial of the OX40 agonist ivuxolimab. The CDR3 region is CASSLYASGVGTDTQYF. The CDR3 region has the DNA TGTGCCAGCAGCTTATACGCTAGCGGAGTGGGCACAGATACGCAGTATTTT.